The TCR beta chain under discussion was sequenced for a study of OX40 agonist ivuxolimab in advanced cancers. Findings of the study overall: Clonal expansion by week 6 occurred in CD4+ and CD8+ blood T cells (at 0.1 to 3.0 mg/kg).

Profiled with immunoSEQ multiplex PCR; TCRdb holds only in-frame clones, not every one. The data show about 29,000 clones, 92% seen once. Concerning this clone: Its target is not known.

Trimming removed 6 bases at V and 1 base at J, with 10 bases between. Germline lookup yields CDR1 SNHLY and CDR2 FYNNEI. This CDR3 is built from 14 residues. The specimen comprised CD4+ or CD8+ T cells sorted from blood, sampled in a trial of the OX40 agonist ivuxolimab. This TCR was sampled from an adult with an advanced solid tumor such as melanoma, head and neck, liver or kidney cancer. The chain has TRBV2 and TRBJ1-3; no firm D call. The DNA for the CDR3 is TGTGCCAGCAGCGGACGGAATTCTGGAAACACCATATATTTT. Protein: CASSGRNSGNTIYF. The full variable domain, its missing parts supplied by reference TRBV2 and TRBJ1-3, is EPEVTQTPSHQVTQMGQEVILRCVPISNHLYFYWYRQILGQKVEFLVSFYNNEISEKSEIFDDQFSVERPDGSNFTLKIRSTKLEDSAMYFCASSGRNSGNTIYFGEGSWLTVV.